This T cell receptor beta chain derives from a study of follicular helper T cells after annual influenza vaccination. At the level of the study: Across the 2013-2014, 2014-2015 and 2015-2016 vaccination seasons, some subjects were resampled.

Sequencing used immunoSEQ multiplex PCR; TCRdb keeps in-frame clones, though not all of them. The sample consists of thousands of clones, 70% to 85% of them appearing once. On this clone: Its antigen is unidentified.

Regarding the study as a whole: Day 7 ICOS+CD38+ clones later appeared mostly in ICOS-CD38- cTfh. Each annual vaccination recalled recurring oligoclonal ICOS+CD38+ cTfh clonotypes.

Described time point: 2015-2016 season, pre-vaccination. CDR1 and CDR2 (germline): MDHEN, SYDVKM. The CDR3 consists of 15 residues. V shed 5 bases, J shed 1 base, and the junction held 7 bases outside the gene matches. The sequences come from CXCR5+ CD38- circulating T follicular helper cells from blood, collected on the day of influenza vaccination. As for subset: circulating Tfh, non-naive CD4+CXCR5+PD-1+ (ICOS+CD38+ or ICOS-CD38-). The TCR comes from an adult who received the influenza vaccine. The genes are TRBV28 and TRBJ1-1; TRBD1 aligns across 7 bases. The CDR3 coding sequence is TGTGCCAGCAGTAAACCCGGGACAGCGAACACTGAAGCTTTCTTT. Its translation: CASSKPGTANTEAFF.